The clone carrying this TCR beta chain occurred many times. Preparation of the TCRbeta library involved a method that used unique molecular identifiers. TCRdb fed the PCR reads into MiXCR, producing one record per CDR3 protein. In the table there are fewer than 150,000 distinct CDR3 sequences, 8.5% to 10% of which are singletons. The sample comes from a study of T-cell reconstitution after alpha-beta-depleted transplantation in children. The CDR3 extends over 12 amino acids. V lost 1 base and J lost 12, with 10 bases in between. Material: PBMCs, mostly from graft donor cells, obtained 180 days after TCRalphabeta/CD19-depleted stem cell transplant. This TCR derives from a girl under three years old who had a stem cell transplant for combined immunodeficiency, so the T cells may come from the graft donor. This chain links TRBV12-3 or TRBV12-4 with TRBJ2-1; D is ambiguous. The CDR3 region is CASSLGATGQFF. CDR3 DNA sequence: TGTGCCAGCAGTTTAGGGGCTACGGGGCAGTTCTTC.